Presented here are 12 T cell receptor beta chains from one specimen sequenced in a study of shared clonotypes between healthy human individuals. Libraries were prepared by immunoSEQ multiplex PCR; TCRdb keeps only in-frame clonotypes and omits some of them. The sample has over a million clones; approximately 96% are singletons. Sequenced input: naive CD4+ T cells sorted from blood. Subset meaning: CD45RA+ positively selected. Source of these receptors: a man aged 25-45 years in good health.

The chain employs TRBV18 and TRBJ2-1; 11 positions match TRBD2. The CDR3 runs to 17 residues. CDR1 and CDR2 (germline): KGHSH, LQKENI. V lost 3 bases to trimming and J lost 0 bases; unmatched junction nucleotides: 4. CDR3 protein: CASSPWTSGPSYNEQFF. In DNA form, the CDR3 reads TGTGCCAGCTCACCTTGGACTAGCGGGCCCTCCTACAATGAGCAGTTCTTC.

J is TRBJ2-3 and V is TRBV5-4, with D perhaps matching TRBD2 (6 bases). CDR3 length: 13 amino acids. With 3 bases removed from V and 2 bases from J, the gap between germline ends came to 7 bases. Germline CDR1 and CDR2: SGHNT and YYREEE (reference sequence). CDR3 sequence: CASSSDYTDTQYF. The CDR3 coding sequence is TGTGCCAGCAGCTCGGACTACACAGATACGCAGTATTTT.

J is TRBJ2-7 and V is TRBV15; D perhaps matches TRBD2 (5 bases). The germline V and J ends were trimmed by 7 bases and 2 bases, with 12 bases remaining between them. Germline values: CDR1 LNHNV, CDR2 YYDKDF (reference sequence). The CDR3 spans 13 residues. The CDR3 reads CATKGGFPYEQYF. Written as DNA, the CDR3 is TGTGCCACCAAGGGCGGGTTCCCCTACGAGCAGTACTTC.

The chain recombines TRBV5-1 with TRBJ2-7; D possibly uses TRBD1 or TRBD2 (5 bases each). The CDR3 loop spans 14 amino acids. The V and J ends lost 4 bases and 3 bases respectively, with 14 bases between them. Germline CDR1 SGHRS, CDR2 YFSETQ. Here the CDR3 DNA reads TGCGCCAGCAGCCAGAGCTCTGGGGGCTACGAGCAGTACTTC. This gives the protein CASSQSSGGYEQYF.

The chain uses TRBV7-3 and TRBJ2-2; D is perhaps TRBD2 (6 bases). The CDR3 extends over 15 amino acids. V gave up 4 bases and J gave up 3 bases, with 12 bases separating them. Germline V CDR1 and CDR2: SGHTA, FQGTGA. The CDR3 DNA follows: TGTGCCAGCAGCTACACCGGGACTTACACCGGGGAGCTGTTTTTT. Encoded protein: CASSYTGTYTGELFF.

This clone appeared a few times. The chain combines TRBV25-1 with TRBJ1-1; perhaps TRBD1 as D (5 bases). Germline CDR1 MGHDK, CDR2 SYGVNS. The V gene lost 3 bases and the J gene lost 8 bases, with 13 bases spanning the gap. The CDR3 totals 13 residues. For the CDR3, the DNA is TGTGCCAGCAGTGAGACTAGACAGCGCGAAGCTTTCTTT. Translating it yields CASSETRQREAFF. Full variable domain (rest looked up from reference TRBV25-1 and TRBJ1-1): EADIYQTPRYLVIGTGKKITLECSQTMGHDKMYWYQQDPGMELHLIHYSYGVNSTEKGDLSSESTVSRIRTEHFPLTLESARPSHTSQYLCASSETRQREAFFGQGTRLTVV.

This clone was recorded only once. V usage is TRBV7-2 and J usage is TRBJ1-5; the D gene is possibly TRBD1 (5 bases). Trimming cost V 1 base and J 4 bases, with 8 bases left between them. Germline V CDR1 and CDR2: SGHTA, FQGNSA. CDR3 size: 14 residues. The CDR3: CASSLGGVNQPQHF. The CDR3 nucleotides read TGTGCCAGCAGCTTAGGGGGGGTGAATCAGCCCCAGCATTTT. Full variable domain (remainder filled in from reference TRBV7-2 and TRBJ1-5): GAGVSQSPSNKVTEKGKDVELRCDPISGHTALYWYRQSLGQGLEFLIYFQGNSAPDKSGLPSDRFSAERTGGSVSTLTIQRTQQEDSAVYLCASSLGGVNQPQHFGDGTRLSIL.

CDR3 DNA: TGCGCCAGCAGCCAAAGGCCTAGCGGGAGAGCCTACAATGAGCAGTTCTTC. Protein product: CASSQRPSGRAYNEQFF. The genes are TRBV4-3 and TRBJ2-1, with 10 bases that match TRBD2. Germline V CDR1 and CDR2: LGHNA, YSLEER. The J segment lost 2 bases and the V segment lost 2 bases, leaving 6 bases of the junction unmatched. This CDR3 is 17 amino acids long.

In its sample, this clone was seen a few times. V is TRBV5-1 and J is TRBJ2-7, with 7 bases matching TRBD1. This CDR3 comprises 13 residues. Germline trimming cut 10 bases from V and 3 bases from J; bases unmatched to any gene: 10. The V gene's germline CDR1 is SGHRS and CDR2 YFSETQ. Here the CDR3 DNA reads TGCGCCTCAAAACAGGGGATGGGCTACGAGCAGTACTTC. Its protein is CASKQGMGYEQYF.

The gene calls are TRBV5-1 and TRBJ2-1, with 10 bases that match TRBD1. Looked up from germline, CDR1 is SGHRS and CDR2 is YFSETQ. With 3 bases clipped from V and 5 bases from J, the junction kept 8 bases outside the gene matches. The CDR3 has 16 residues. The CDR3 DNA sequence: TGCGCCAGCAGCTACCTCCGGGACAGGGGTCACAATGAGCAGTTCTTC. It yields the protein CASSYLRDRGHNEQFF.

The chain has TRBV25-1 and TRBJ1-3; no reliable D call. Trimming stripped 7 bases from V and 3 bases from J, with 10 bases between. This CDR3 is built from 13 residues. From germline, CDR1 is MGHDK and CDR2 SYGVNS. CDR3 bases: TGTGCCAGCACAGAGCATCATGGAAACACCATATATTTT. It translates to CASTEHHGNTIYF.

The chain uses TRBV15 and TRBJ2-1, with 9 bases that match TRBD1. Germline V gives CDR1 LNHNV, CDR2 YYDKDF (reference sequence). The V and J ends lost 2 bases and 9 bases, in that order; junction bases with no gene match: 8. The CDR3 is made up of 15 amino acids. In DNA, the CDR3 is TGTGCCACCAGCAGAAACCGGGACAGGGCGGCTGAGCAGTTCTTC. Translation gives CATSRNRDRAAEQFF.